The 11 T cell receptor beta chains below were found in one sample sequenced in a study of regulatory T cells in long-lasting Graves disease. Regarding time point: persistent/refractory GD, antithyroid drugs over 5 years with positive TRAb. Construction of the TCR library relied on RNA isolated from PBMCs. Arm-PCR of CDR3 regions and iRepertoire HTBI primers were the basis on which TCR beta libraries were built. Via MiXCR, TCRdb re-called the multiplex PCR reads, giving one row per CDR3 protein. The sample gives some 370,000 distinct CDR3 sequences, less than 25% of which show up once; roughly 20% is in the top ten. The input for sequencing was peripheral blood mononuclear cells (PBMCs), taken when the disease was refractory, from a patient treated with antithyroid drugs. These receptor sequences come from a female donor with Graves disease.

This clonotype has more than one count but fewer than ten. The chain employs TRBV7-9 and TRBJ2-7; D may correspond to TRBD1 or TRBD2 (5 bases each). Trimming took 1 base from V and 0 from J, leaving 16 bases between them. Germline lookup yields CDR1 SEHNR and CDR2 FQNEAQ (reference sequence). This CDR3 is built from 17 residues. CDR3 loop: CASSLGHRDGISYEQYF. The CDR3 DNA sequence: TGTGCCAGCAGCTTAGGGCACCGGGACGGAATCTCCTACGAGCAGTACTTC. Full variable domain (outside the CDR3, taken from reference TRBV7-9 and TRBJ2-7): DTGVSQNPRHKITKRGQNVTFRCDPISEHNRLYWYRQTLGQGPEFLTYFQNEAQLEKSRLLSDRFSAERPKGSFSTLEIQRTEQGDSAMYLCASSLGHRDGISYEQYFGPGTRLTVT.

The table lists this clonotype with many counts. This chain connects TRBV7-2 to TRBJ1-5; a possible D gene is TRBD1 (5 bases). From germline, CDR1 is SGHTA and CDR2 FQGNSA. V lost 4 bases, J lost 3 bases, and 13 bases lay in between. This CDR3 region has 15 residues. CDR3 DNA: TGTGCCAGCAGCTGGGGCGGACAAAACAATCAGCCCCAGCATTTT. Protein: CASSWGGQNNQPQHF.

In its sample, this clonotype was seen many times. V gene TRBV12-3 or TRBV12-4 combines with J gene TRBJ1-4, with 10 bases fitting TRBD1. This CDR3 has 15 residues. The junction had 6 bases not matched to a gene; V was cut back by 6 bases and J by 5 bases. As DNA, the CDR3 is TGTGCCAGCAGGGCTCCGGGACAGGGGAATGAAAAACTGTTTTTT. Protein product: CASRAPGQGNEKLFF.

This clonotype appeared a few times. The gene calls are TRBV15 and TRBJ1-1; D is ambiguous. Trimming took 5 bases from V and 1 from J, leaving 5 bases between them. The CDR3 runs 12 residues. CDR1 and CDR2 from the germline V gene are LNHNV and YYDKDF (reference sequence). CDR3 protein: CATSQANTEAFF. For the CDR3, the DNA is TGTGCCACCAGCCAGGCGAACACTGAAGCTTTCTTT.

This clonotype has just a few counts. The rearrangement uses TRBV5-6 and TRBJ1-1, with D possibly being TRBD1 (5 bases). The V gene lost 2 bases and the J gene lost 1 base, with 12 bases spanning the gap. The CDR3 is 15 amino acids. The germline gives CDR1 SGHDT, CDR2 YYEEEE. This CDR3 is CASSLGTLGNTEAFF. DNA for the CDR3: TGTGCCAGCAGCTTAGGGACCCTGGGGAACACTGAAGCTTTCTTT.

This clonotype came up a few times. The chain employs TRBV10-3 and TRBJ2-5; 9 nucleotides match TRBD2. The CDR3 runs to 13 residues. The germline CDR1 and CDR2 sequences are ENHRY and SYGVKD. V shed 7 bases and J 0 bases; nucleotides not matched to a gene: 0. This CDR3 is CAITSGDQETQYF. CDR3 in DNA: TGTGCCATCACTAGCGGGGACCAAGAGACCCAGTACTTC.

This sequence joins TRBV20-1 and TRBJ1-6; 11 bases are a match to TRBD1. There are 16 residues in the CDR3. V lost 0 bases, J lost 10 bases, and 8 bases stayed unmatched. Germline V gene sequence: CDR1 DFQATT, CDR2 SNEGSKA (reference sequence). The CDR3 loop reads CSARDRDRGELSPLHF. The CDR3 DNA reads as TGCAGTGCTAGAGACCGGGACAGGGGGGAACTCTCACCCCTCCACTTT.

This chain joins TRBV7-9 and TRBJ1-1; D gene unclear. Germline-derived CDR1 and CDR2 are SEHNR and FQNEAQ (reference sequence). Trimming pared 5 bases from V and 1 base from J, leaving 14 bases between. The CDR3 runs to 15 residues. The chain's CDR3 is CASSPRPGENTEAFF. The DNA for the CDR3 is TGTGCCAGCAGCCCACGCCCCGGGGAGAACACTGAAGCTTTCTTT.

In this sample, this clonotype turned up many times. CDR3 residues: CASRGQGALAFF. The CDR3 DNA sequence: TGTGCCAGCAGGGGACAGGGGGCCTTAGCTTTCTTT. V and J are TRBV2 and TRBJ1-1; 12 bases are shared with TRBD1. V shed 6 bases, J shed 10 bases, and the junction held 3 bases outside the gene matches. The CDR3 consists of 12 residues. Germline CDR1 SNHLY, CDR2 FYNNEI.

This clonotype was picked up a small number of times. The genes are TRBV27 and TRBJ2-3, with TRBD2 matching 15 bases. The V gene end was trimmed by 4 bases and the J gene end by 6 bases; junction bases not matched to a gene: 5. Germline V lookup: CDR1 MNHEY, CDR2 SMNVEV (reference sequence). The length of the CDR3 is 16 residues. The chain's CDR3 is CASSSGLAGGLDTQYF. The CDR3, as DNA: TGTGCCAGCAGTTCCGGACTAGCGGGAGGGCTGGATACGCAGTATTTT.

This clonotype was counted many times. This chain joins TRBV27 and TRBJ1-4; D may be TRBD1 (6 bases). CDR1 is MNHEY and CDR2 is SMNVEV in the germline V gene (reference sequence). The V and J ends lost 5 bases and 8 bases respectively, with 18 bases between them. This CDR3 has 15 residues. The CDR3 DNA sequence: TGTGCCAGCAGTAGAACCTCTCGGGGGCAGGAAAAACTGTTTTTT. Translating gives CASSRTSRGQEKLFF.